This TCR beta chain was obtained from a study of T cells in Graves' hyperthyroidism and ophthalmopathy. For the study at large: Upon initial diagnosis and before any treatment, peripheral blood was collected. Whole-study findings and limits: Most thyroid clonotypes expanded above 0.001 were also detected in blood. The model forecast ophthalmopathy, anticipating it by a median about 7 months before onset.

Comment on this clonotype: As yet, its antigen is unknown.

The CDR3 regions of TCR beta were amplified from RNA transcripts. The HTBI primer set was used in a first-round RT-PCR of the TCR CDR3. In TCRdb, the multiplex PCR reads were re-called with MiXCR into one record per CDR3 protein. The sample has roughly 350,000 distinct CDR3 sequences, roughly 15% seen once; the top ten hold around a fifth. The CDR3 has 14 residues. V lost 4 bases, J lost 1 base, and 2 bases stayed unmatched. Germline assignment: CDR1 SGHTS and CDR2 YDEGEE. The diagnoses drew upon clinical symptoms, serum thyroxine and TRAb, thyroid ultrasound and orbital computed tomography. The material sequenced was blood. The chain combines TRBV5-8 with TRBJ1-5, with 7 bases matching TRBD1. The receptor was derived from a woman younger than 45 with Graves' ophthalmopathy. The CDR3 here is CASSVDRSNQPQHF. CDR3 DNA sequence: TGTGCCAGCAGCGTGGACAGGAGCAATCAGCCCCAGCATTTT.